One and the same sample provided the 14 T cell receptor beta chains below, sequenced in a study of blood T cell repertoires in COVID-19. Here immunoSEQ multiplex PCR was the method, and the copy in TCRdb shows in-frame clones only, minus some. The table shows around 250,000 clones, with more than 65% occurring only once. Sample: peripheral blood. These receptors came from a young woman with acute or convalescent COVID-19.

The chain is built from TRBV19 and TRBJ2-7; the match to TRBD2 covers 8 bases. J lost 3 bases, V lost 1 base, and 5 bases had no gene match. There are 15 residues in the CDR3. Germline-derived CDR1 and CDR2 are LNHDA and SQIVND (reference sequence). CDR3 DNA: TGTGCCAGTAGTATAGTTGGGCTAGCGGGCTACGAGCAGTACTTC. Translating it yields CASSIVGLAGYEQYF.

The rearrangement joins TRBV5-6 to TRBJ2-1; D is uncertain. The CDR3 extends over 12 amino acids. The V gene's germline CDR1 is SGHDT and CDR2 YYEEEE. Between the trimmed V and J ends, which lost 4 bases and 12 bases, there was a span of 14 bases. The CDR3 sequence is CASSPPSQLQFF. The CDR3 DNA is TGTGCCAGCAGCCCCCCGTCCCAGTTGCAGTTCTTC.

The genes are TRBV29-1 and TRBJ2-1, with 13 bases identical to TRBD2. Trimming took 2 bases from V and 5 from J; bases not matched to a gene: 6. The CDR3 extends over 16 amino acids. Per the germline V gene, CDR1 is SQVTM and CDR2 is ANQGSEA. CDR3 nucleotides: TGCAGCGTTGAATGGACTAGCGGGAGTTGGGACAATGAGCAGTTCTTC. Translated: CSVEWTSGSWDNEQFF.

The chain recombines TRBV27 with TRBJ2-2, with a possible D match to TRBD1 (7 bases). CDR3 length equals 19 residues. CDR1 is MNHEY and CDR2 is SMNVEV in the germline V gene (reference sequence). Trimming took off 5 bases at V and 1 base at J, with 23 bases between the two ends. The CDR3 nucleotides are TGTGCCAGCAGTCCGTGGGACAGCCACCGACTAGTGAACACCGGGGAGCTGTTTTTT. Protein sequence: CASSPWDSHRLVNTGELFF.

The V call is TRBV6-2 or TRBV6-3, the J call TRBJ1-5; TRBD1 matches 10 bases. The CDR3 runs to 16 residues. In germline, CDR1 is MNHEY, CDR2 SVGEGT. V dropped 5 bases and J dropped 6; count of bases not matched to a gene: 10. CDR3 region: CASSPRDRGPSQPQHF. DNA for the CDR3: TGTGCCAGCAGTCCCCGGGACAGGGGCCCCAGTCAGCCCCAGCATTTT.

The chain is built from TRBV27 and TRBJ2-7, with D perhaps matching TRBD1 (5 bases). This CDR3 comprises 15 residues. Deletions cut 5 bases from V and 3 bases from J, with 17 bases between. The germline V gene encodes CDR1 MNHEY and CDR2 SMNVEV (reference sequence). The CDR3 sequence is CASSRTSDPRYEQYF. The CDR3 DNA reads TGTGCCAGCAGTCGGACATCTGATCCCCGCTACGAGCAGTACTTC.

The rearrangement uses TRBV15 and TRBJ1-1; D unclear. Germline assignment: CDR1 LNHNV and CDR2 YYDKDF (reference sequence). The CDR3 extends over 14 amino acids. V was trimmed by 5 bases and J by 2 bases, leaving 12 bases between them. CDR3 sequence (DNA): TGTGCCACCAGCGGAAGTCAGGTAAACACTGAAGCTTTCTTT. Protein product: CATSGSQVNTEAFF.

The gene calls are TRBV3-1 (or the pseudogene TRBV3-2) and TRBJ2-7; D perhaps matches TRBD2 (5 bases). Trimming took off 0 bases at V and 6 bases at J, with 15 bases between the two ends. Germline V gene lookup returns CDR1 LGHDT and CDR2 YNNKEL (reference sequence). This CDR3 contains 15 residues. The CDR3 nucleotides read TGTGCCAGCAGCCAAGATCCGGGATCGTCTCGCGAGCAGTACTTC. Residues: CASSQDPGSSREQYF.

This chain joins TRBV10-3 and TRBJ2-4; TRBD1 matches 11 bases. Germline lookup yields CDR1 ENHRY and CDR2 SYGVKD. After removal of 3 bases from V and 5 bases from J, the junction contained 9 bases not matched to a gene. The length of the CDR3 is 17 residues. CDR3 nucleotide sequence: TGTGCCATCAGTGACCCGGGACAGGGGGACTACGAAAACATTCAGTACTTC. It translates to CAISDPGQGDYENIQYF.

The gene calls are TRBV19 and TRBJ1-5; TRBD1 matches 8 bases. Per germline, CDR1 LNHDA and CDR2 SQIVND (reference sequence). V dropped 5 bases and J dropped 7; count of bases not matched to a gene: 10. This CDR3 is 15 amino acids long. The CDR3 is CASSQTSGGRQPQHF. CDR3 coding DNA: TGTGCCAGTAGTCAAACCTCAGGGGGCCGGCAGCCCCAGCATTTT. The whole variable domain, filled in from reference TRBV19 and TRBJ1-5, reads DGGITQSPKYLFRKEGQNVTLSCEQNLNHDAMYWYRQDPGQGLRLIYYSQIVNDFQKGDIAEGYSVSREKKESFPLTVTSAQKNPTAFYLCASSQTSGGRQPQHFGDGTRLSIL.

CDR3 loop: CASSQVAGTSNYEQYF. The CDR3 nucleotides read TGTGCCAGCAGCCAAGTAGCGGGGACCTCCAACTACGAGCAGTACTTC. This chain links TRBV14 with TRBJ2-7; 8 nucleotides align to TRBD2. This CDR3 contains 16 residues. Germline CDR1 and CDR2: SGHDN and FVKESK. V lost 1 base and J lost 3; bases outside the gene matches: 8.

This chain joins TRBV5-1 and TRBJ1-4, with a tentative D call TRBD1 (6 bases). The CDR3 spans 20 residues. Germline V CDR1 and CDR2: SGHRS, YFSETQ. V gave up 0 bases and J gave up 0 bases, with 21 bases separating them. In DNA, the CDR3 is TGCGCCAGCAGCTTGGTCCAGTTGGACAGTCTTTTAACAACTAATGAAAAACTGTTTTTT. Amino acids: CASSLVQLDSLLTTNEKLFF.

This chain joins TRBV5-8 and TRBJ1-1, with 7 positions matching TRBD1. Germline V lookup: CDR1 SGHTS, CDR2 YDEGEE. Unmatched junction bases numbered 9, after V lost 4 bases and J lost 0 bases. The CDR3 covers 16 residues. The CDR3 spells CASSGGQPIMNTEAFF. The CDR3 coding sequence is TGTGCCAGCAGCGGGGGACAGCCTATCATGAACACTGAAGCTTTCTTT. Supplemented by reference TRBV5-8 and TRBJ1-1, the full variable domain reads EAGVTQSPTHLIKTRGQQATLRCSPISGHTSVYWYQQALGLGLQFLLWYDEGEERNRGNFPPRFSGRQFPNYSSELNVNALELEDSALYLCASSGGQPIMNTEAFFGQGTRLTVV.

The V call is TRBV4-1, the J call TRBJ2-7; 9 nucleotides align to TRBD2. This CDR3 comprises 17 residues. Germline V gene sequence: CDR1 MGHRA, CDR2 YSYEKL. V trimming: 0 bases; J trimming: 6 bases; junction bases outside the gene matches: 12. CDR3 DNA sequence: TGCGCCAGCAGCCAAGATACCCCTACTAGCGGGCATCTCGAGCAGTACTTC. Protein product: CASSQDTPTSGHLEQYF.